The next 10 T cell receptor beta chains were all read from a single sample in a study of spatial heterogeneity in lung cancer. The study's findings and limits: Mutation counts in tumors were tracked by counts of expanded intratumoral alpha and beta TCRs.

From the 5' RACE reads, TCRdb called clonotypes with MiXCR, one entry per CDR3 protein. Of tens of thousands of distinct CDR3 sequences in the sample, more than 4.5% were seen once. As for time point: sample taken at primary tumor resection. Their cognate antigens are unknown. Sequenced here: lung tumor tissue, sampled at surgery. These receptors all stem from a male donor with early-stage non-small cell lung cancer.

This clonotype was seen at least ten times. The chain is built from TRBV7-2 and TRBJ2-5; tentative D call: TRBD1 (6 bases). V was shortened by 5 bases and J by 2 bases, with 15 bases between the two germline ends. Germline V gene sequence: CDR1 SGHTA, CDR2 FQGNSA. The CDR3 contains 15 residues. CDR3 in amino acids: CASSPGATLQETQYF. The CDR3 nucleotides read TGTGCCAGCAGCCCAGGGGCTACGTTACAAGAGACCCAGTACTTC.

The V call is TRBV19, the J call TRBJ1-5, with TRBD1 matching 7 bases. Germline loops: CDR1 LNHDA, CDR2 SQIVND (reference sequence). The CDR3 sequence is 14 residues long. Trimming took 5 bases from V and 2 from J; bases not matched to a gene: 3. CDR3 bases: TGTGCCAGTAGTCCCGGACAGGGCAATCAGCCCCAGCATTTT. Translated: CASSPGQGNQPQHF.

This clonotype was seen at least ten times. The chain uses TRBV15 and TRBJ2-7; TRBD2 is a possible D gene (6 bases). This CDR3 has 14 amino acids. Germline CDR1 reads LNHNV; CDR2 reads YYDKDF (reference sequence). V lost 5 bases and J 7 bases, leaving 18 bases between the germline ends. The CDR3 loop is CATSGGTLTLEQYF. The CDR3, as DNA: TGTGCCACCAGCGGCGGGACCCTTACTCTTGAGCAGTACTTC.

This clonotype came up many times. The V gene is TRBV12-3 or TRBV12-4, the J gene TRBJ1-4; D gene ambiguous. The CDR3 spans 13 residues. V shed 5 bases and J shed 4 bases, with 8 bases lying between them. The CDR3 sequence is CASSRSNNEKLFF. The CDR3 region has the DNA TGTGCCAGCAGTCGGAGTAATAATGAAAAACTGTTTTTT.

This clonotype was seen many times. This chain links TRBV6-4 with TRBJ2-1, with D perhaps TRBD2 (5 bases). The V and J ends lost 6 bases and 9 bases respectively, with 18 bases between them. This CDR3 has 14 amino acids. The V gene's germline CDR1 is MRHNA and CDR2 SNTAGT. The CDR3 DNA reads TGTGCCAGCAGCCAAGTAGAGGGTCGTAGTGAGCAGTTCTTC. Translated: CASSQVEGRSEQFF.

In its sample, this clonotype ranks as medium-sized (0.01 to 0.1%). This CDR3 is CSARTPLDGSYNEQFF. In DNA form, the CDR3 reads TGCAGTGCTAGGACCCCGTTGGACGGCTCCTACAATGAGCAGTTCTTC. The chain links TRBV20-1 to TRBJ2-1; D ambiguous. The CDR3 extends over 16 amino acids. Germline values: CDR1 DFQATT, CDR2 SNEGSKA (reference sequence). V was trimmed by 3 bases and J by 0 bases, leaving 15 bases between them.

In this sample, this clonotype turned up a few times. The rearrangement joins TRBV6-2 or TRBV6-3 to TRBJ1-1; D uncertain. This CDR3 contains 11 residues. CDR1 and CDR2 from the germline V gene are MNHEY and SVGEGT. V was cut by 8 bases and J by 1 base, with 5 bases left in between. The CDR3 spells CASWGNTEAFF. CDR3 DNA: TGTGCCAGCTGGGGGAACACTGAAGCTTTCTTT.

In its sample, this clonotype was seen many times. The chain carries TRBV10-3 and TRBJ2-3, with D possibly being TRBD1 (6 bases). This CDR3 has 12 amino acids. CDR1 is ENHRY and CDR2 is SYGVKD in the germline V gene. Trimming removed 10 bases at V and 2 bases at J, with 10 bases between. CDR3 in amino acids: CATRQATDTQYF. DNA for the CDR3: TGTGCCACGAGACAGGCCACAGATACGCAGTATTTT.

There are many counts of this clonotype. The chain couples TRBV6-5 to TRBJ2-7; 8 nucleotides match TRBD2. V lost 4 bases to trimming and J lost 0 bases; unmatched junction nucleotides: 5. CDR1 is MNHEY and CDR2 is SVGAGI in the germline V gene. This CDR3 has 15 amino acids. CDR3 sequence (DNA): TGTGCCAGCAGTTCCCCGGGGGGGGGCTCCTACGAGCAGTACTTC. Protein: CASSSPGGGSYEQYF.

This clonotype was seen many times. CDR3 in DNA: TGCAGTGCTAGAGACCAGGGACTAGCGGGAGGAGACGAGCAGTACTTC. This sequence encodes CSARDQGLAGGDEQYF. The chain carries TRBV20-1 and TRBJ2-7; 15 bases are shared with TRBD2. The CDR3 covers 16 residues. Germline V lookup: CDR1 DFQATT, CDR2 SNEGSKA (reference sequence). J was trimmed by 5 bases and V by 0 bases; bases with no gene match: 5.